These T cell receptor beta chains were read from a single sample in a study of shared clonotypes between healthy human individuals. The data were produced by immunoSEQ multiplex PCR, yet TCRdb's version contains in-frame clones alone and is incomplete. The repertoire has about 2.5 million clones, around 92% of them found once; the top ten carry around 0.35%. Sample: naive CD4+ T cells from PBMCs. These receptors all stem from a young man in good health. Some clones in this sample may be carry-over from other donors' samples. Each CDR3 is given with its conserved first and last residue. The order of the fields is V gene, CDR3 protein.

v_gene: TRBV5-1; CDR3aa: CASSLAGHTEAFF
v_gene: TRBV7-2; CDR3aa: CASSPGQLRGNTEAFF
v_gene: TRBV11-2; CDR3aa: CASLNYGYTF
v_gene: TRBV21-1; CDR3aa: CASSPPKMETEAFF
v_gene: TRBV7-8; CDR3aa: CASSSHNQPQHF
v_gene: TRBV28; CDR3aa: CASLYSGTAYGYTF
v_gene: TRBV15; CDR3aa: CATSRDAGRREAEQFF
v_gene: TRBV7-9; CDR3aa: CASSQLAGNYNEQFF
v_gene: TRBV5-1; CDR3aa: CASSWGLAGAIYNEQFF
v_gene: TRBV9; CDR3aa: CASSVPPSNEQFF
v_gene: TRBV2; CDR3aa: CASLRDRGNTEAFF
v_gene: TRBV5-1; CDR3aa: CASSLEESSYEQYF
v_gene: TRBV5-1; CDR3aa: CASSITPAGADGYTF
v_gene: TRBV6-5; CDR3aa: CATQRGTDTQYF
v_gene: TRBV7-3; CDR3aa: CASSLQRQETQYF
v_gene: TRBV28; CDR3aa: CASSSEGGAGGVRETQYF
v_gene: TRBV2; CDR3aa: CASSPDRVNQPQHF
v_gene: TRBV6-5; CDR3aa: CASSYRDAYEQYF
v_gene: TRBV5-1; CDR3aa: CASSLNPQGGSYEQYF
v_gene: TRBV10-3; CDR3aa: CAISVSSGTYNEQFF
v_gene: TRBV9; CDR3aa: CASSRTTSGRAGETQYF
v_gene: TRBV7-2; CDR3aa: CASSLKGASTDTQYF
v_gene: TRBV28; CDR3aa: CASSWGLRGNYGYTF
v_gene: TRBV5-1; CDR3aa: CASSSPLYRETQYF
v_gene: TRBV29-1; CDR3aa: CSAGNTEAFF
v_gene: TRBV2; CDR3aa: CASRLAGGTRNEQFF
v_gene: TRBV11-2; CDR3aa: CASSPPGAGVNNEQFF
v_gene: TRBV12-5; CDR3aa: CASGLGHGNQETQYF
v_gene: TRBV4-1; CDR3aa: CASSQGLSYGGEQYF
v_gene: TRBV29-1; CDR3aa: CSARTGLNSGANVLTF
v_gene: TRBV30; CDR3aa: CAWSPRFTEAFF
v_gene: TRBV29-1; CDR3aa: CSARGNRNQPQHF
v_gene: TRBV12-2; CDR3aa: CASRFSLGLDTQYF
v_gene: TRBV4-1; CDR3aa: CASSRGLAGVKTQYF
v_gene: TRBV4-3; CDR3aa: CASSQSILGGELFF
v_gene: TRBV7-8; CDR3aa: CASKPRDIEVGTDTQYF
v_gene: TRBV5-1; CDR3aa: CASSSGVDFRGNYPILHF
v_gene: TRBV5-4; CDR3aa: CASSQEGQTQYF
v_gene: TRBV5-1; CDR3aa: CASSFGDRGTGELFF
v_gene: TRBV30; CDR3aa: CAWSLGQVRNQPQHF
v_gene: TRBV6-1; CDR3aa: CASSEGDRGMNTEAFF
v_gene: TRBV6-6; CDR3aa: CASRNREGAVGYEQYF
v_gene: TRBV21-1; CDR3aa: CASSKTTRGNEQFF
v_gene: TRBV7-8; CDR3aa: CASSPRGSNTGELFF
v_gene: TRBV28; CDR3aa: CASRTGGANYGYTF
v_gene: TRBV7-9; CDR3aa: CASSKRETQYF
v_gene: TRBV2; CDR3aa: CASSEDLFNSYEQYF
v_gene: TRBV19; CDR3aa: CASSPLGRNTEAFF
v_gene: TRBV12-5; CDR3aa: CASGPGSGANVLTF
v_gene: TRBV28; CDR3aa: CASSQQGARNTGELFF
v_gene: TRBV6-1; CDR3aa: CASSEWGRTQETQYF
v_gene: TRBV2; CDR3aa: CGVGGPYNEQFF
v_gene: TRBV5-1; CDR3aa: CASSGSGPTVRNNEQFF